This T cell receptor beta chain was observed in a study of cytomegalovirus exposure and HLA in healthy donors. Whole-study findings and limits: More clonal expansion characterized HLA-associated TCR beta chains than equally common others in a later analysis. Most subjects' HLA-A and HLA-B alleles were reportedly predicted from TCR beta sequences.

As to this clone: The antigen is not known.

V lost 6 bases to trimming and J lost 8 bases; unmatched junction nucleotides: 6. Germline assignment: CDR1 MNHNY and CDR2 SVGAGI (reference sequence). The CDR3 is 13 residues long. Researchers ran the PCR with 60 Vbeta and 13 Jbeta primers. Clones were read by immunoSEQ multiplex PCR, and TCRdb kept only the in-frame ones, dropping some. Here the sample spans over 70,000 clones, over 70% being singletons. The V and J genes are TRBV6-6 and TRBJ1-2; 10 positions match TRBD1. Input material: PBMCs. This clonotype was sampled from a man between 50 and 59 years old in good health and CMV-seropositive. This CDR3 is CASRSGQGKGYTF. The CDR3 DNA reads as TGTGCCAGCAGGTCGGGACAGGGGAAAGGCTACACCTTC.